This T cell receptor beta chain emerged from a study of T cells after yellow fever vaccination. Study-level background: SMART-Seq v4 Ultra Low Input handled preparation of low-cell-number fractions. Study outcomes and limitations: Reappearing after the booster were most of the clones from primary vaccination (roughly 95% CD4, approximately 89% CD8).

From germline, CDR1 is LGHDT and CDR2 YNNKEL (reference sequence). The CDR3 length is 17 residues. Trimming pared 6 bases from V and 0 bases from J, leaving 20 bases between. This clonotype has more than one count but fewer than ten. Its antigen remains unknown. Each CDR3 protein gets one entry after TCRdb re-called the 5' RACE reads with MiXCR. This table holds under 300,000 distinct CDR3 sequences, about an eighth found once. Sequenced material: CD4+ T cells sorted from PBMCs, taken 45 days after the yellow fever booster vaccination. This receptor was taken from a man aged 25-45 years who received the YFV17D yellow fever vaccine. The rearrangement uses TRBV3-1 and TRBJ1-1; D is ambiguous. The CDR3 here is CASSYYSRRTLNTEAFF. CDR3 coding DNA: TGTGCCAGCAGTTACTATAGCAGGAGAACCCTGAACACTGAAGCTTTCTTT.